Following are 19 T cell receptor beta chains from one sample sequenced in a study of shared clonotypes between healthy human individuals. Profiling relied on immunoSEQ multiplex PCR, and the TCRdb table lists in-frame clones only, not all of them. The repertoire holds about 2,500,000 clones, with approximately 90% as singletons. The sequenced sample consisted of naive CD4+ T cells sorted from blood. The sample's subset: CD45RA+ positively selected. Receptor source: a man aged 18 to 29 in good health.

V and J are TRBV7-2 and TRBJ1-1, with D perhaps matching TRBD1 (5 bases). Trimming left V 5 bases short and J 5 bases short, with 18 bases between. The CDR3 length is 15 residues. In germline, CDR1 is SGHTA, CDR2 FQGNSA. The CDR3 sequence: CASSQTPGPGTEAFF. As DNA, the CDR3 is TGTGCCAGCAGCCAGACGCCCGGCCCAGGGACTGAAGCTTTCTTT.

Note on this clone: The sample contains more than one DNA sequence encoding this CDR3. This chain links TRBV2 with TRBJ2-1; D could derive from TRBD1 or TRBD2 (5 bases each). CDR3 size: 13 residues. The germline CDR1 and CDR2 sequences are SNHLY and FYNNEI. Trimming stripped 8 bases from V and 0 bases from J, with 8 bases between. Here the CDR3 reads CASSRGSYNEQFF. CDR3 nucleotides: TGTGCCAGCTCGAGGGGCTCCTACAATGAGCAGTTCTTC.

The chain employs TRBV12-5 and TRBJ2-7; 8 nucleotides line up with TRBD1. The ends lost 1 base at V and 1 base at J; junction bases unmatched: 9. The V gene's germline CDR1 is LGHNT and CDR2 FRNRAP. The CDR3 spans 17 residues. CDR3 sequence (DNA): TGTGCTAGTGGTTTGGGAATCGACAGGGGAAGGTCCTACGAGCAGTACTTC. Translation: CASGLGIDRGRSYEQYF.

The genes are TRBV4-3 and TRBJ2-7; maybe TRBD2 (5 bases). This CDR3 contains 15 residues. Trimming removed 0 bases from V and 2 bases from J, with 11 bases in between. CDR1 and CDR2 (germline): LGHNA, YSLEER. The CDR3 region is CASSQEPSSAYEQYF. DNA of the CDR3: TGCGCCAGCAGCCAAGAACCTAGCAGCGCCTACGAGCAGTACTTC.

The chain carries TRBV16 and TRBJ2-7, with 7 bases matching TRBD2. The germline gives CDR1 KGHSY, CDR2 FQNENV. V shed 2 bases and J 5 bases; nucleotides not matched to a gene: 6. There are 14 residues in the CDR3. CDR3 residues: CASSQRGRAHEQYF. DNA for the CDR3: TGTGCCAGCAGCCAAAGAGGGAGGGCCCACGAGCAGTACTTC.

The chain is built from TRBV5-1 and TRBJ2-1, with D possibly matching TRBD2 (6 bases). This CDR3 region has 15 residues. V was trimmed by 0 bases and J by 6 bases, leaving 13 bases between them. Germline CDR1 is SGHRS and CDR2 is YFSETQ. CDR3 in amino acids: CASSLEWGETNEQFF. The CDR3 bases are TGCGCCAGCAGCTTGGAGTGGGGGGAAACCAATGAGCAGTTCTTC.

The rearrangement links TRBV7-2 to TRBJ2-4; 10 bases fit TRBD2. CDR1 and CDR2 from the germline V gene are SGHTA and FQGNSA. The CDR3 sequence is 16 residues long. The J segment lost 6 bases and the V segment lost 7 bases, leaving 12 bases of the junction unmatched. CDR3 nucleotide sequence: TGTGCCAGCACCACGGGCTCTAGCGGGAGTATAAACATTCAGTACTTC. This gives the protein CASTTGSSGSINIQYF.

This rearrangement joins TRBV25-1 to TRBJ1-2, with 8 nucleotides matching TRBD1. Germline CDR1 MGHDK, CDR2 SYGVNS. Trimming took 6 bases from V and 8 from J; bases not matched to a gene: 14. CDR3 length equals 15 residues. The CDR3 reads CASRPSGQGAPGYTF. Written as DNA, the CDR3 is TGTGCCAGCAGACCATCGGGGCAGGGGGCGCCCGGCTACACCTTC.

This chain links TRBV2 with TRBJ1-1; D is ambiguous. Germline CDR1 and CDR2: SNHLY and FYNNEI. The CDR3 covers 12 residues. The V end was cut by 7 bases, the J end by 0 bases, with 6 bases between. This chain's CDR3 is CASTKVNTEAFF. CDR3 in DNA: TGTGCCAGCACCAAGGTGAACACTGAAGCTTTCTTT.

About this clone itself: The same CDR3 is also encoded by other DNA sequences in this sample. The chain employs TRBV2 and TRBJ2-7; D ambiguous. There are 13 residues in the CDR3. Germline V CDR1 and CDR2: SNHLY, FYNNEI. The ends were cut back, 1 base at V and 3 bases at J, with 7 bases in the middle. In DNA, the CDR3 is TGTGCCAGCAGTGAAGGCCGTTACTACGAGCAGTACTTC. This codes for CASSEGRYYEQYF.

The V and J genes are TRBV19 and TRBJ1-1, with D unclear. Germline assignment: CDR1 LNHDA and CDR2 SQIVND (reference sequence). Deletions cut 6 bases from V and 11 bases from J, with 10 bases between. This CDR3 is built from 10 residues. The CDR3 here is CASSGLYAFF. For the CDR3, the DNA is TGTGCCAGTAGCGGCCTATACGCTTTCTTT. Together with reference TRBV19 and TRBJ1-1, the CDR3 gives the full variable domain: DGGITQSPKYLFRKEGQNVTLSCEQNLNHDAMYWYRQDPGQGLRLIYYSQIVNDFQKGDIAEGYSVSREKKESFPLTVTSAQKNPTAFYLCASSGLYAFFGQGTRLTVV.

The chain couples TRBV19 to TRBJ2-1; no clear D gene. Trimming shortened V by 2 bases and J by 3 bases, and 5 bases separated the two germline ends. Germline assignment: CDR1 LNHDA and CDR2 SQIVND (reference sequence). There are 13 residues in the CDR3. The CDR3 loop reads CASSIQSYNEQFF. CDR3 bases: TGTGCCAGTAGTATACAGAGCTACAATGAGCAGTTCTTC.

The chain carries TRBV29-1 and TRBJ2-6, with 7 nucleotides matching TRBD1. V shed 0 bases and J 1 base; nucleotides not matched to a gene: 6. Germline lookup yields CDR1 SQVTM and CDR2 ANQGSEA. CDR3 size: 17 residues. Written as DNA, the CDR3 is TGCAGCGTTGAAGAGGGGGACAGACGATCTGGGGCCAACGTCCTGACTTTC. Protein: CSVEEGDRRSGANVLTF.

The chain couples TRBV10-3 to TRBJ1-2; the D gene is possibly TRBD1 (5 bases). With 5 bases removed from V and 1 base from J, the gap between germline ends came to 14 bases. Per the germline V gene, CDR1 is ENHRY and CDR2 is SYGVKD. CDR3 length: 15 residues. The CDR3 loop is CAISPESGGNYGYTF. The CDR3 DNA reads as TGTGCCATCAGTCCTGAGTCGGGGGGTAACTATGGCTACACCTTC.

Of note for this clone: This same CDR3 is encoded by further DNA sequences in the sample. V gene TRBV5-1 combines with J gene TRBJ2-7; D is unresolved. The germline V gene has CDR1 SGHRS and CDR2 YFSETQ. The V end was cut by 5 bases, the J end by 5 bases, with 11 bases between. The CDR3 spans 12 residues. The chain's CDR3 is CASSSGGHEQYF. DNA for the CDR3: TGCGCCAGCAGTTCGGGTGGCCACGAGCAGTACTTC.

A word on this clone: Mismatch with germline at one junction end may stem from a read error. The chain couples TRBV7-7 to TRBJ1-4; 8 bases are shared with TRBD1. Per germline, CDR1 SSHAT and CDR2 FNYEAQ (reference sequence). The CDR3 sequence is 15 residues long. CDR3 sequence (DNA): TGTGCTAGCAGTCCCACAGGGGGTGCTAATGAAAAACTGTTTTTT. It translates to CASSPTGGANEKLFF.

V gene TRBV6-1 combines with J gene TRBJ2-7; 14 bases agree with TRBD2. The length of the CDR3 is 15 residues. Trimming took 6 bases from V and 3 from J; bases not matched to a gene: 4. The germline CDR1 and CDR2 sequences are MNHNS and SASEGT. The CDR3 DNA sequence: TGTGCCAGCAGGAGGGGGACTAGCGGGAGCTACGAGCAGTACTTC. This gives the protein CASRRGTSGSYEQYF.

This chain connects TRBV30 to TRBJ1-6; TRBD1 aligns across 9 bases. V shed 0 bases and J 14 bases; nucleotides not matched to a gene: 8. Germline V lookup: CDR1 GTSNPN, CDR2 SVGIG (reference sequence). This CDR3 region has 14 residues. CDR3 sequence reads: CAWSVQGALATLHF. The CDR3 bases are TGTGCCTGGAGTGTACAGGGGGCCTTGGCAACCCTCCACTTT.

The chain uses TRBV7-3 and TRBJ1-3, with D uncertain. Trimming removed 5 bases from V and 0 bases from J, with 5 bases in between. CDR3 length equals 13 residues. Germline lookup yields CDR1 SGHTA and CDR2 FQGTGA. The CDR3 loop is CASSQSSGNTIYF. In DNA form, the CDR3 reads TGTGCCAGCAGCCAGAGCTCTGGAAACACCATATATTTT.